Ten or more counts support the clone carrying this T cell receptor (beta chain). V was cut by 0 bases and J by 2 bases, with 9 bases left in between. The length of the CDR3 is 15 residues. Germline CDR1 and CDR2: SGDLS and YYNGEE. The sample originates from a study of blood T cells in healthy people across ages. Sample-barcoded 5' priming and a J-beta primer mix drove a second PCR of about 7 to 11 cycles. TCRdb recomputed calls from the 5' RACE reads with MiXCR, one row per CDR3 protein. The profile covers hundreds of thousands of distinct CDR3 sequences, with about 42% appearing a single time and under 20% taken by the ten largest.

This chain uses TRBV9 with TRBJ2-1; D is perhaps TRBD2 (6 bases). Sequenced: blood. This clonotype originated in a man aged 60 to 69 in good health. The CDR3 loop is CASSVGTIAYNEQFF. The CDR3 nucleotides are TGTGCCAGCAGCGTAGGGACTATCGCCTACAATGAGCAGTTCTTC.